This T cell receptor beta chain was observed in a study of blood T cell repertoires in COVID-19. Turning to the study itself: COVID-19 samples from acute and convalescent phases originated in the United States, Italy and Spain. The analysed material was cDNA or gDNA that came from T cells, B-cell-depleted T cells, or PBMCs.

Germline V gene data show CDR1 as SEHNR and CDR2 as FQNEAQ (reference sequence). This CDR3 has 11 residues. V lost 10 bases to trimming and J lost 4 bases, with 8 bases between them. This clone was detected only a few times. Per the authors' pipeline: Amplification of reference gene primers provided the estimated nucleated cell counts. Produced via immunoSEQ multiplex PCR; TCRdb's table is partial and in-frame only. The V and J calls and clone size are taken from that table; D and trimming were inferred from the DNA. The profile shows over 120,000 clones, around 89% of them singletons. This receptor was identified in a man in his 60s with active or convalescent COVID-19. Sequenced sample: peripheral blood. The chain carries TRBV7-9 and TRBJ2-1; D not resolved. CDR3 residues: CAIDRYNEQFF. Here the CDR3 DNA reads TGTGCCATTGATAGATACAATGAGCAGTTCTTC.